This T cell receptor beta chain was identified in a study of OX40 agonist ivuxolimab in advanced cancers. Study details: Eligibility rules accepted prior anti-PD-1, anti-PD-L1 or anti-CTLA-4 therapy, and approximately 40% had some. Partial responses were seen in three patients, one with hepatocellular carcinoma and two with cutaneous melanoma.

The protocol was immunoSEQ multiplex PCR, while the TCRdb copy is restricted to in-frame clones and leaves out a portion. The sample has 20,000 to 25,000 clones; around 86% are singletons. There are 11 residues in the CDR3. Looked up from germline, CDR1 is SGHAT and CDR2 is FQNNGV. V dropped 1 base and J dropped 5 bases, with 2 bases sitting between them. V is TRBV11-2 and J is TRBJ1-1; no clear D. The sequences come from CD4+ or CD8+ T cells sorted from blood, collected in a trial of the OX40 agonist ivuxolimab. The clonotype comes from an adult with an advanced solid tumor such as melanoma, head and neck, liver or kidney cancer. CDR3: CASSLGTEAFF. DNA for the CDR3: TGTGCCAGCAGCTTAGGAACTGAAGCTTTCTTT.